Shown below are 17 T cell receptor beta chains from a single sample sequenced in a study of blood T cell repertoires in COVID-19. The data were produced by immunoSEQ multiplex PCR, yet TCRdb's version contains in-frame clones alone and is incomplete. This table has more than 200,000 clones, 70% to 90% appearing once. Specimen: peripheral blood. The source of these receptors is a woman between 45 and 65 years old with acute or convalescent COVID-19.

The chain uses TRBV5-1 and TRBJ1-2, with 8 nucleotides matching TRBD1. V was clipped by 4 bases and J by 4 bases; unmatched bases: 3. The CDR3 is 13 residues long. CDR1 and CDR2 from the germline V gene are SGHRS and YFSETQ. In nucleotides, the CDR3 is TGCGCCAGCAGCGCGACAGGGGTCTATGGCTACACCTTC. Translating it yields CASSATGVYGYTF.

This chain connects TRBV19 to TRBJ1-2; unclear D gene. The CDR3 sequence is 14 residues long. Germline CDR1 LNHDA, CDR2 SQIVND (reference sequence). V was pared by 7 bases and J by 2 bases, with 14 bases between. The CDR3 DNA is TGTGCCAGTACCCAGGTGGCAAGGAACTATGGCTACACCTTC. Translated, it gives CASTQVARNYGYTF.

V and J are TRBV3-1 (or the pseudogene TRBV3-2) and TRBJ1-1, with 8 positions matching TRBD1. V shed 5 bases and J 6 bases; nucleotides not matched to a gene: 8. This CDR3 region has 14 residues. Germline CDR1 is LGHDT and CDR2 is YNNKEL (reference sequence). The CDR3 DNA is TGTGCCAGCAGCAACGGGGACAGGCGGGCTGAAGCTTTCTTT. Residues: CASSNGDRRAEAFF.

V gene TRBV7-9 combines with J gene TRBJ2-1; 7 nucleotides match TRBD2. This CDR3 spans 14 amino acids. V gave up 5 bases and J gave up 7 bases; unmatched junction bases: 8. The V gene's germline CDR1 is SEHNR and CDR2 FQNEAQ (reference sequence). The CDR3 loop is CASSRGREENEQFF. The CDR3 nucleotides read TGTGCCAGCAGCCGGGGACGGGAGGAGAATGAGCAGTTCTTC.

CDR3 residues: CASSLQGMGTEAFF. CDR3 sequence (DNA): TGCGCCAGCAGCTTACAGGGGATGGGCACTGAAGCTTTCTTT. The chain joins TRBV5-1 to TRBJ1-1, with 7 bases aligning to TRBD1. CDR3 length: 14 residues. CDR1 is SGHRS, CDR2 YFSETQ, per germline. Trimming at V came to 2 bases and at J to 4 bases, leaving 5 bases not matched to a gene.

This sequence joins TRBV4-3 and TRBJ2-7; TRBD2 agrees at 8 bases. Looked up from germline, CDR1 is LGHNA and CDR2 is YSLEER. V was clipped by 0 bases and J by 2 bases; unmatched bases: 6. The CDR3 has 16 residues. The CDR3 coding sequence is TGCGCCAGCAGCCAAGATGACCAGCGGGGGACCTACGAGCAGTACTTC. This gives the protein CASSQDDQRGTYEQYF.

This clone was picked up one time. This rearrangement joins TRBV27 to TRBJ2-3; 7 nucleotides agree with TRBD2. The CDR3 spans 14 residues. CDR1 and CDR2 (germline): MNHEY, SMNVEV (reference sequence). Germline trimming cut 3 bases from V and 0 bases from J; bases unmatched to any gene: 0. The DNA for the CDR3 is TGTGCCAGCAGTTTCGGGGGGAGCACAGATACGCAGTATTTT. As protein: CASSFGGSTDTQYF.

This CDR3 is CASSLLGASGQETQYF. For the CDR3, the DNA is TGTGCCAGCAGCTTACTGGGGGCTAGCGGGCAAGAGACCCAGTACTTC. This chain joins TRBV7-9 and TRBJ2-5; 8 positions match TRBD2. Trimming cost V 2 bases and J 2 bases; bases outside gene matches: 7. This CDR3 is 16 amino acids long. Germline CDR1 SEHNR, CDR2 FQNEAQ (reference sequence).

The chain links TRBV25-1 to TRBJ2-5; no clear D. Trimming took 1 base from V and 2 from J, leaving 5 bases between them. This CDR3 spans 13 amino acids. The germline V gene encodes CDR1 MGHDK and CDR2 SYGVNS. The CDR3 reads CASSEWAQETQYF. For the CDR3, the DNA is TGTGCCAGCAGTGAATGGGCACAAGAGACCCAGTACTTC.

CDR3 sequence (DNA): TGTGCCAGCAGCTTTGGGCTACTGGAGACCCAGTACTTC. Translated, it gives CASSFGLLETQYF. The rearrangement uses TRBV9 and TRBJ2-5; D gene uncertain. The CDR3 runs 13 residues. Germline V lookup: CDR1 SGDLS, CDR2 YYNGEE. Deletions cut 4 bases from V and 5 bases from J, with 12 bases between.

The V call is TRBV13, the J call TRBJ2-3; 13 nucleotides agree with TRBD2. This CDR3 region has 21 residues. Germline V gene data show CDR1 as PRHDT and CDR2 as FYEKMQ (reference sequence). The ends lost 5 bases at V and 0 bases at J; junction bases unmatched: 17. CDR3 nucleotides: TGTGCCAGCAGCCCTTACCCCGGGACTAGCGGGGTTAGTATTAGCACAGATACGCAGTATTTT. This codes for CASSPYPGTSGVSISTDTQYF. The full variable domain, in which reference TRBV13 and TRBJ2-3 provide the parts outside the CDR3, is AAGVIQSPRHLIKEKRETATLKCYPIPRHDTVYWYQQGPGQDPQFLISFYEKMQSDKGSIPDRFSAQQFSDYHSELNMSSLELGDSALYFCASSPYPGTSGVSISTDTQYFGPGTRLTVL.

DNA of the CDR3: TGTGCCGGCCGGCGGGGTGAGAATTCACCCCTCCACTTT. The encoded protein is CAGRRGENSPLHF. The chain recombines TRBV5-4 with TRBJ1-6; D call uncertain. CDR3 length: 13 residues. Germline CDR1 reads SGHNT; CDR2 reads YYREEE (reference sequence). V shed 10 bases and J shed 7 bases, with 15 bases lying between them.

V and J are TRBV10-3 and TRBJ1-3; no reliable D call. From germline, CDR1 is ENHRY and CDR2 SYGVKD. The CDR3 consists of 16 residues. Trimming cost V 0 bases and J 0 bases, with 9 bases left between them. Here the CDR3 DNA reads TGTGCCATCAGTGAGTCGACAATACCCTCTGGAAACACCATATATTTT. This encodes CAISESTIPSGNTIYF.

As concerns this clone: A junction end diverges from the germline sequence, so it may reflect a read error. Other nucleotide sequences in the sample specify the same CDR3. The chain is built from TRBV11-2 and TRBJ2-2, with D perhaps matching TRBD1 (6 bases). The CDR3 sequence is 15 residues long. CDR1 SGHAT and CDR2 FQNNGV come from the germline V gene. CDR3 in amino acids: CASSLAGTHTGELFF. The CDR3 DNA follows: TGTGCCAGCAGCTTAGCCGGGACACACACCGGGGAACTGTTTTTT.

The chain uses TRBV7-2 and TRBJ2-7; 9 nucleotides agree with TRBD1. The CDR3 is made up of 16 amino acids. Unmatched junction bases numbered 10, after V lost 5 bases and J lost 2 bases. Germline V CDR1 and CDR2: SGHTA, FQGNSA. CDR3 loop: CASSPAPGQGTYEQYF. Here the CDR3 DNA reads TGTGCCAGCAGCCCCGCGCCGGGACAGGGCACCTACGAGCAGTACTTC. The full variable domain, its missing parts supplied by reference TRBV7-2 and TRBJ2-7, is GAGVSQSPSNKVTEKGKDVELRCDPISGHTALYWYRQSLGQGLEFLIYFQGNSAPDKSGLPSDRFSAERTGGSVSTLTIQRTQQEDSAVYLCASSPAPGQGTYEQYFGPGTRLTVT.

V gene TRBV6-5 combines with J gene TRBJ1-1; D gene uncertain. Germline CDR1 and CDR2: MNHEY and SVGAGI. V gave up 10 bases and J gave up 7 bases, with 16 bases separating them. The CDR3 consists of 12 residues. CDR3: CATQSAGFEAFF. Here the CDR3 DNA reads TGTGCCACCCAATCGGCGGGGTTTGAAGCTTTCTTT.

This clone appeared once. V usage is TRBV10-3 and J usage is TRBJ2-3; 7 nucleotides align to TRBD2. Germline CDR1 ENHRY, CDR2 SYGVKD. This CDR3 region has 16 residues. With V trimmed by 3 bases and J by 1 base, 7 bases remained unmatched. The DNA for the CDR3 is TGTGCCATCAGTGATCGGGGAGGGAATGGCACAGATACGCAGTATTTT. Amino acid sequence: CAISDRGGNGTDTQYF.